One and the same sample provided the 16 T cell receptor beta chains below, sequenced in a study of post-analysis software for immune sequencing data. Study outcomes and limitations: A handful of TRBV segments were significantly more frequent in patients than in controls. TRBV5-6, TRBV5-1 and TRBV20-1 were among these segments.

These receptors' targets are unknown. TCR beta cDNA libraries had unique molecular identifiers. TCRdb independently ran MiXCR on the PCR reads; one entry per CDR3 protein. This table has 740,000 or so distinct CDR3 sequences, approximately 53% appearing once. The sample consisted of blood. These receptors originate from a girl aged 10 to 17 with multiple sclerosis.

This clonotype has just a few counts. The chain employs TRBV12-3 or TRBV12-4 and TRBJ1-1; D perhaps matches TRBD1 (6 bases). Trimming cost V 6 bases and J 3 bases, with 8 bases left between them. The CDR3 sequence is 12 residues long. DNA for the CDR3: TGTGCCAGCAGCTACAGGGACACTGAAGCTTTCTTT. As protein: CASSYRDTEAFF.

The chain links TRBV14 to TRBJ2-3; 9 bases map to TRBD2. The trim removed 0 bases at V and 4 bases at J, leaving 11 bases unmatched. Germline CDR1 reads SGHDN; CDR2 reads FVKESK. The CDR3 totals 18 residues. The CDR3 DNA reads TGTGCCAGCAGCCAAGATTTAGCGGGGGCAACCCGGGCAGATACGCAGTATTTT. Protein product: CASSQDLAGATRADTQYF. The variable domain in full, completed from reference TRBV14 and TRBJ2-3, reads EAGVTQFPSHSVIEKGQTVTLRCDPISGHDNLYWYRRVMGKEIKFLLHFVKESKQDESGMPNNRFLAERTGGTYSTLKVQPAELEDSGVYFCASSQDLAGATRADTQYFGPGTRLTVL.

The chain carries TRBV10-1 and TRBJ1-5; D is possibly TRBD1 (6 bases). Germline V gives CDR1 WNHNN, CDR2 SYGVQD (reference sequence). The CDR3 has 18 amino acids. Trimming took 7 bases from V and 3 from J, leaving 25 bases between them. Here the CDR3 DNA reads TGCGCCAGCACCAAAAACGTCCGGGACACCGATCCCAATCAGCCCCAGCATTTT. The encoded protein is CASTKNVRDTDPNQPQHF.

The sample holds many counts of this clonotype. This chain connects TRBV12-3 or TRBV12-4 to TRBJ2-7; D perhaps matches TRBD2 (5 bases). The CDR3 is 13 amino acids. V was shortened by 9 bases and J by 5 bases, with 17 bases between the two germline ends. DNA for the CDR3: TGTGCCAGTAATCAGAACCTGGGAGACGAGCAGTACTTC. Amino acid sequence: CASNQNLGDEQYF.

The V call is TRBV25-1, the J call TRBJ2-7; TRBD2 agrees at 12 bases. Germline V gene lookup returns CDR1 MGHDK and CDR2 SYGVNS. The trim removed 3 bases at V and 1 base at J, leaving 4 bases unmatched. The CDR3 length is 16 residues. In DNA, the CDR3 is TGTGCCAGCAGTGACCCCGGACTAGCGGGATCCTACGAGCAGTACTTC. This sequence encodes CASSDPGLAGSYEQYF.

The genes are TRBV11-2 and TRBJ2-6; 8 bases are shared with TRBD1. V was pared by 1 base and J by 0 bases, with 5 bases of the junction left unmatched. Germline CDR1 and CDR2: SGHAT and FQNNGV. CDR3 length: 18 residues. CDR3 DNA sequence: TGTGCCAGCAGCTTAGTGTTGGGACAGGCCTCTGGGGCCAACGTCCTGACTTTC. Amino acids: CASSLVLGQASGANVLTF.

The chain employs TRBV12-3 or TRBV12-4 and TRBJ2-5, with D possibly TRBD2 on 7 matching bases. V was trimmed by 7 bases and J by 3 bases, leaving 15 bases between them. The CDR3 contains 14 residues. Here the CDR3 DNA reads TGTGCCAGCATGAGGGGGGGAGGCAAAGAGACCCAGTACTTC. As protein: CASMRGGGKETQYF.

This chain joins TRBV5-5 and TRBJ1-5; unclear D gene. The CDR3 sequence is 14 residues long. From germline, CDR1 is SGHKS and CDR2 YYEKEE (reference sequence). Trimming removed 0 bases at V and 3 bases at J, with 7 bases between. The CDR3 DNA sequence: TGTGCCAGCAGCTTGGCACCAGACAATCAGCCCCAGCATTTT. It encodes CASSLAPDNQPQHF. The complete variable domain, with remaining parts taken from reference TRBV5-5 and TRBJ1-5, reads DAGVTQSPTHLIKTRGQQVTLRCSPISGHKSVSWYQQVLGQGPQFIFQYYEKEERGRGNFPDRFSARQFPNYSSELNVNALLLGDSALYLCASSLAPDNQPQHFGDGTRLSIL.

This sequence joins TRBV25-1 and TRBJ1-4, with D perhaps TRBD1 (6 bases). The CDR3 is 15 residues long. Trimming pared 4 bases from V and 7 bases from J, leaving 16 bases between. Looked up from germline, CDR1 is MGHDK and CDR2 is SYGVNS. CDR3 sequence (DNA): TGTGCCAGCAGTGTAAATATGGGGGCGGGTGAAAAACTGTTTTTT. Its translation is CASSVNMGAGEKLFF.

The V call is TRBV6-2 or TRBV6-3, the J call TRBJ2-7, with 9 bases that match TRBD1. J lost 6 bases, V lost 6 bases, and 9 bases had no gene match. The CDR3 runs 14 residues. The germline V gene has CDR1 MNHEY and CDR2 SVGEGT. CDR3 nucleotides: TGTGCCAGCAGACCGACCGGGACAGGGTCCGAGCAGTACTTC. Translating it yields CASRPTGTGSEQYF.

The gene calls are TRBV12-3 or TRBV12-4 and TRBJ2-3, with D maybe TRBD1 (6 bases). CDR3 size: 16 residues. Trimming stripped 5 bases from V and 6 bases from J, with 21 bases between. CDR3 region: CASSPGHPTQADTQYF. The DNA for the CDR3 is TGTGCCAGCAGTCCGGGACACCCTACACAAGCGGATACGCAGTATTTT.

The rearrangement joins TRBV12-3 or TRBV12-4 to TRBJ2-7; D gene unclear. V gave up 4 bases and J gave up 2 bases, with 15 bases separating them. This CDR3 is built from 15 residues. CDR3 amino acids: CASSSAPGQAYEQYF. The CDR3 nucleotides are TGTGCCAGCAGTTCGGCCCCGGGCCAGGCCTACGAGCAGTACTTC.

V and J are TRBV9 and TRBJ2-3; no clear D. Trimming removed 4 bases from V and 8 bases from J, with 11 bases in between. The CDR3 runs to 12 residues. Germline CDR1 is SGDLS and CDR2 is YYNGEE. The DNA for the CDR3 is TGTGCCAGCAGCCCCGGCTCAATTACGCAGTATTTT. Its translation: CASSPGSITQYF.

This clonotype was counted once. This chain joins TRBV6-5 and TRBJ1-2; the match to TRBD1 covers 9 bases. Germline V gives CDR1 MNHEY, CDR2 SVGAGI. V lost 5 bases and J lost 5; bases outside the gene matches: 9. The length of the CDR3 is 15 residues. CDR3 region: CASSRSGQGIYGYTF. The CDR3, as DNA: TGTGCCAGCAGTAGATCCGGACAGGGGATTTATGGCTACACCTTC.

The J gene is TRBJ2-7, the V gene TRBV5-1; TRBD2 agrees at 10 bases. The CDR3 length is 15 residues. Unmatched junction bases numbered 6, after V lost 4 bases and J lost 2 bases. From germline, CDR1 is SGHRS and CDR2 YFSETQ. Here the CDR3 reads CASSHTSGVTYEQYF. The CDR3 region has the DNA TGCGCCAGCAGCCACACTAGCGGGGTGACCTACGAGCAGTACTTC. The whole variable domain, filled in from reference TRBV5-1 and TRBJ2-7, reads KAGVTQTPRYLIKTRGQQVTLSCSPISGHRSVSWYQQTPGQGLQFLFEYFSETQRNKGNFPGRFSGRQFSNSRSEMNVSTLELGDSALYLCASSHTSGVTYEQYFGPGTRLTVT.

The chain recombines TRBV5-1 with TRBJ2-1; D possibly corresponds to TRBD2 (6 bases). Trimming left V 1 base short and J 4 bases short, with 15 bases between. This CDR3 comprises 16 residues. From germline, CDR1 is SGHRS and CDR2 YFSETQ. The CDR3 DNA reads TGCGCCAGCAGCTTGAGCGGGCTAGCGAGGTACAATGAGCAGTTCTTC. It yields the protein CASSLSGLARYNEQFF.